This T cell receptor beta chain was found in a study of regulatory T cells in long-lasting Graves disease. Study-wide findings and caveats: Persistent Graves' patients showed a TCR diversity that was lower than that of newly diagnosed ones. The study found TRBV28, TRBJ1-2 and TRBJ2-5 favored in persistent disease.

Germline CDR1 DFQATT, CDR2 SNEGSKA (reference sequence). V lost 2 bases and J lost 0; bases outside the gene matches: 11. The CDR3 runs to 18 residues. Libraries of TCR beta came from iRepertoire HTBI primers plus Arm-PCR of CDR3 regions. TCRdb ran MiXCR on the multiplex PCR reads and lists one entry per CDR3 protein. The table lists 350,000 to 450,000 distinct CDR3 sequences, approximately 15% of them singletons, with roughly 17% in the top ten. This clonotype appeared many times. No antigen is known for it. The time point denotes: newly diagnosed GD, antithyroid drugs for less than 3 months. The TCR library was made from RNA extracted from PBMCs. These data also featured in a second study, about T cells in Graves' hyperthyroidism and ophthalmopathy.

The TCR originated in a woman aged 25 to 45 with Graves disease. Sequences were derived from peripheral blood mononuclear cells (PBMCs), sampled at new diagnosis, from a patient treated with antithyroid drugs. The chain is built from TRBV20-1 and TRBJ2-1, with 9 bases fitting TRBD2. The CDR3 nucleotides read TGCAGTGCTAGACACTCTCAACGGCGGGGGGGCTCCTACAATGAGCAGTTCTTC. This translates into CSARHSQRRGGSYNEQFF.